The T cell receptor beta chain under discussion was sequenced for a study of shared clonotypes between healthy human individuals. This CDR3 is built from 15 residues. Looked up from germline, CDR1 is SEHNR and CDR2 is FQNEAQ (reference sequence). Deletions cut 3 bases from V and 1 base from J, with 11 bases between. Here immunoSEQ multiplex PCR was the method, and the copy in TCRdb shows in-frame clones only, minus some. Of about 660,000 clones listed, approximately 74% are singletons. On this clone: The antigen remains unidentified.

Partitioning of CD4+ cells yielded a CD45RA+ naive subset and a CD45RA-negative memory subset. Study results and limitations: Relative to memory subsets, naive subsets generally showed larger estimated richness.

The source material was memory CD4+ T cells sorted from blood. Indicated subset: CD45RA-negative fraction. The J gene is TRBJ2-3, the V gene TRBV7-9; unclear D gene. This receptor was obtained from a woman aged 25 to 39 in good health. The CDR3 region is CASSFRAMGTDTQYF. The CDR3 DNA reads TGTGCCAGCAGCTTTCGGGCTATGGGCACAGATACGCAGTATTTT.